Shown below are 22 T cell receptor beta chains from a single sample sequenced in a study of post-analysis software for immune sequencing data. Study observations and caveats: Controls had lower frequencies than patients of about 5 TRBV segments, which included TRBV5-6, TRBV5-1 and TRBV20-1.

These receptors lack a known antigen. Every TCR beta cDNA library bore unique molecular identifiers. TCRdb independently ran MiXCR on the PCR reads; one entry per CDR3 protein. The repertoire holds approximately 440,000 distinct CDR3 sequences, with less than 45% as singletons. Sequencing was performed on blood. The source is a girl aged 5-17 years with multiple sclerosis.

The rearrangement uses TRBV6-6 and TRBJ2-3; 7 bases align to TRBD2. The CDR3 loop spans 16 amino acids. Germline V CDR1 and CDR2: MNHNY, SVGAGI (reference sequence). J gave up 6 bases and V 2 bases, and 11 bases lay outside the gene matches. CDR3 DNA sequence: TGTGCCAGCAGTTACCCCGCTAGCGGAGGGGAGGATACGCAGTATTTT. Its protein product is CASSYPASGGEDTQYF.

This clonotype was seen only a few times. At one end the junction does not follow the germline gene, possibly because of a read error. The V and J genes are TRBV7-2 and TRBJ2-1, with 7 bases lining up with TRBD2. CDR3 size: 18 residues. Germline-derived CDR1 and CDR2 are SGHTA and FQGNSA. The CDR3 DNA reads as TGTGCCAGCAGTTTAGCCCCGTCCGGAGCGGGAACCAACAATGAGCAGTTCTTC. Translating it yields CASSLAPSGAGTNNEQFF.

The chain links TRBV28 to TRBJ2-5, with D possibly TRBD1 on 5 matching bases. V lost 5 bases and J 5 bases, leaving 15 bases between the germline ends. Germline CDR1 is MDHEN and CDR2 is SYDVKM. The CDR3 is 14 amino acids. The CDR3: CASSPQGRKETQYF. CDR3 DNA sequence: TGTGCCAGCAGTCCCCAGGGTAGAAAGGAGACCCAGTACTTC.

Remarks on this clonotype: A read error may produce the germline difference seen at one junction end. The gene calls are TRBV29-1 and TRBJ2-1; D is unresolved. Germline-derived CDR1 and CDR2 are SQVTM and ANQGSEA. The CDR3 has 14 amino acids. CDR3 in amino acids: CSVEGWDKVNGQFF. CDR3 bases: TGCAGCGTTGAGGGGTGGGATAAGGTAAATGGGCAGTTCTTC.

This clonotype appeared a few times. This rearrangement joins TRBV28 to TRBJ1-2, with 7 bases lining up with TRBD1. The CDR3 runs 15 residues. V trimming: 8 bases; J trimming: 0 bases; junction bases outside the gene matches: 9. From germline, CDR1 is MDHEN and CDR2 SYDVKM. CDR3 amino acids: CASHAGGVANYGYTF. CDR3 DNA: TGTGCCAGCCACGCAGGGGGGGTGGCTAACTATGGCTACACCTTC.

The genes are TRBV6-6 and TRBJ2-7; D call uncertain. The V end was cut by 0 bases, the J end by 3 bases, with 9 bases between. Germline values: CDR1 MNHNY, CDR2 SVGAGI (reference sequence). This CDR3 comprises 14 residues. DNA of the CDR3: TGTGCCAGCAGTTACTCGAAAAGCCTCTACGAGCAGTACTTC. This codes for CASSYSKSLYEQYF.

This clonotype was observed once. Here the CDR3 reads CASSFWVSSYEQYF. DNA for the CDR3: TGTGCCAGCAGTTTCTGGGTTTCCTCCTACGAGCAGTACTTC. V is TRBV28 and J is TRBJ2-7; no clear D gene. The CDR3 has 14 residues. From germline, CDR1 is MDHEN and CDR2 SYDVKM. Trimming cost V 3 bases and J 0 bases, with 9 bases left between them.

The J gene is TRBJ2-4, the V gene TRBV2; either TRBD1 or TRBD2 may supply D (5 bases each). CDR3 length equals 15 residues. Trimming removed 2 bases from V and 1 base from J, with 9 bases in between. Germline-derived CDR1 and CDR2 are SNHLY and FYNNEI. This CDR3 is CASSESEGAKNIQYF. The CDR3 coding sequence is TGTGCCAGCAGTGAAAGTGAGGGGGCCAAAAACATTCAGTACTTC.

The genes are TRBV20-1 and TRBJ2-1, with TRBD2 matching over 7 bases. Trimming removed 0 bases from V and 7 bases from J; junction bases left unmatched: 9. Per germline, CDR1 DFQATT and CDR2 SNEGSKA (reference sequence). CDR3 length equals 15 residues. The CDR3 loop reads CSARDWRLARNEQFF. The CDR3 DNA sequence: TGCAGTGCTAGAGATTGGAGACTAGCCAGGAATGAGCAGTTCTTC.

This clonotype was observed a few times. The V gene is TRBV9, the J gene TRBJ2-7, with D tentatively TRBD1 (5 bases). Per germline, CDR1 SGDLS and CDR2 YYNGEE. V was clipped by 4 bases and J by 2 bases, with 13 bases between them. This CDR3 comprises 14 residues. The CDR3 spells CASSPDSVPYEQYF. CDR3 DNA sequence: TGTGCCAGCAGCCCTGACAGTGTCCCCTACGAGCAGTACTTC.

The CDR3 region is CSVKGLAKNIQYF. In DNA, the CDR3 is TGCAGCGTTAAAGGCCTGGCCAAAAACATTCAGTACTTC. This chain connects TRBV29-1 to TRBJ2-4; D uncertain. This CDR3 contains 13 residues. Germline values: CDR1 SQVTM, CDR2 ANQGSEA. V was shortened by 5 bases and J by 1 base, with 9 bases between the two germline ends.

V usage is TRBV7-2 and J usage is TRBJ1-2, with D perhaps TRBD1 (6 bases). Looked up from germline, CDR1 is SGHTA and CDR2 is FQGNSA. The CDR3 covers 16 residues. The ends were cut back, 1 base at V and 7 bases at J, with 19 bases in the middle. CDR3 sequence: CASSLGMGQLSPGYTF. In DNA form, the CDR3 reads TGTGCCAGCAGCTTAGGAATGGGACAACTTTCCCCTGGCTACACCTTC.

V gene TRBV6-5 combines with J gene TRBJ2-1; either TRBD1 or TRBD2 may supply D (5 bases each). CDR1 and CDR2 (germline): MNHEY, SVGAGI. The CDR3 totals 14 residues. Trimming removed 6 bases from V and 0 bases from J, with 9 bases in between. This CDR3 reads CASRKGSSYNEQFF. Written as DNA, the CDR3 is TGTGCCAGCAGAAAGGGGAGCTCCTACAATGAGCAGTTCTTC.

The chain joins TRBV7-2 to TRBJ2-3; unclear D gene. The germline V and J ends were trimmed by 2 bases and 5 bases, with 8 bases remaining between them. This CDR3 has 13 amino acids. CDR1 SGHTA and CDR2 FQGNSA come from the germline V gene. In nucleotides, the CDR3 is TGTGCCAGCAGCTTACCTCCTGGAGATACGCAGTATTTT. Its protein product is CASSLPPGDTQYF.

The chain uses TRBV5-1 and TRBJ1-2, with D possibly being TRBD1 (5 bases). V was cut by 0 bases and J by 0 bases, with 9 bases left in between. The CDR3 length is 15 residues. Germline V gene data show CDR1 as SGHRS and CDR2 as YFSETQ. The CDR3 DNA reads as TGCGCCAGCAGCTTGGGGACAACTACTAACTATGGCTACACCTTC. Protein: CASSLGTTTNYGYTF.

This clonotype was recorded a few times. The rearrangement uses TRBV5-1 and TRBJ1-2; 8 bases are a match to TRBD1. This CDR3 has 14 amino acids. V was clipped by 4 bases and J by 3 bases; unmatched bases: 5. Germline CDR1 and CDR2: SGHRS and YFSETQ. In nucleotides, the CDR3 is TGCGCCAGCAGCAATGGACAGGGAGACTATGGCTACACCTTC. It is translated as CASSNGQGDYGYTF.

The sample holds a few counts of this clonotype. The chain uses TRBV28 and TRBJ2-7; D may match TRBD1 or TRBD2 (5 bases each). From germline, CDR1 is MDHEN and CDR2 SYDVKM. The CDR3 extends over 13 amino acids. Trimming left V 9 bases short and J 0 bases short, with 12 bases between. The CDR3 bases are TGTGCCAGTTCGGGACGGAGCTCCTACGAGCAGTACTTC. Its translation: CASSGRSSYEQYF. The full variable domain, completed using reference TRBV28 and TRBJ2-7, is DVKVTQSSRYLVKRTGEKVFLECVQDMDHENMFWYRQDPGLGLRLIYFSYDVKMKEKGDIPEGYSVSREKKERFSLILESASTNQTSMYLCASSGRSSYEQYFGPGTRLTVT.

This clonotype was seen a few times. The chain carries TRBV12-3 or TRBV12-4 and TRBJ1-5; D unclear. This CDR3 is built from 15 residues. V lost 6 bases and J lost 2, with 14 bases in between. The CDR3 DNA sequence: TGTGCCAGCAGCCCCCTTATCTGGGGCAATCAGCCCCAGCATTTT. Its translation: CASSPLIWGNQPQHF.

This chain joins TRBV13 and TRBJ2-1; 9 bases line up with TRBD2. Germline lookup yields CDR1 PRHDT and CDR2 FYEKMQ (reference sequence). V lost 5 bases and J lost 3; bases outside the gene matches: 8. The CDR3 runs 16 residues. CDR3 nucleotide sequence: TGTGCCAGCAGCCCTATACTAGCGGGCCTCTACAATGAGCAGTTCTTC. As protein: CASSPILAGLYNEQFF.

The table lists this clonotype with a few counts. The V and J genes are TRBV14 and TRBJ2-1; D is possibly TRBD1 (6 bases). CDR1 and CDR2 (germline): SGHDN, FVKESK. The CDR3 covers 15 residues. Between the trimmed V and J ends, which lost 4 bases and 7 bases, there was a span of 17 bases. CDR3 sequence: CASSPLQGYLNEQFF. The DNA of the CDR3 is TGTGCCAGCAGCCCCCTACAGGGATACTTAAATGAGCAGTTCTTC.

DNA for the CDR3: TGTGCCAGCAGCCAAGGGACAGGGTCAGGAGAGCAGTTCTTC. This translates into CASSQGTGSGEQFF. The V call is TRBV7-8, the J call TRBJ2-1, with TRBD1 identical over 9 bases. CDR1 SGHVS and CDR2 FQNEAQ come from the germline V gene. The ends lost 5 bases at V and 10 bases at J; junction bases unmatched: 9. The CDR3 sequence is 14 residues long.

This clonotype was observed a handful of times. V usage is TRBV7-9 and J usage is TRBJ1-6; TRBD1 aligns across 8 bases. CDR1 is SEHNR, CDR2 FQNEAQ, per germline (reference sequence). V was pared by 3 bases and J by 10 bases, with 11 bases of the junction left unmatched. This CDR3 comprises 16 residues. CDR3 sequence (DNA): TGTGCCAGCAGCTTGGATTCAGGACAGGGACGATCACCCCTCCACTTT. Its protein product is CASSLDSGQGRSPLHF.